Below, 27 T cell receptor beta chains from the same sample are listed, as sequenced in a study of cytotoxic CD8 clonotypes in ibrutinib-treated CLL. TCRdb's table, derived via immunoSEQ multiplex PCR, lists solely in-frame clones and lacks some. The sample shows tens of thousands of clones, less than 75% of them seen only once. The sample in question was PBMCs, obtained after 12 months of ibrutinib treatment. Source of these receptors: a human donor with chronic lymphocytic leukemia.

This clone was seen ten or more times. The chain employs TRBV30 and TRBJ2-2; unclear D gene. V was pared by 3 bases and J by 7 bases, with 3 bases between. Germline CDR1 is GTSNPN and CDR2 is SVGIG (reference sequence). The CDR3 loop spans 10 amino acids. Here the CDR3 DNA reads TGTGCCTGGAGAGGCGGGGAGCTGTTTTTT. Its translation is CAWRGGELFF.

This clone was observed a few times. The rearrangement uses TRBV5-4 and TRBJ2-5, with 12 nucleotides matching TRBD2. The CDR3 length is 15 residues. Per germline, CDR1 SGHNT and CDR2 YYREEE (reference sequence). V was pared by 2 bases and J by 5 bases, with 4 bases of the junction left unmatched. CDR3 nucleotide sequence: TGTGCCAGCAGCTTTCCTAGCGGGGGGGCGGAGACCCAGTACTTC. Amino acid sequence: CASSFPSGGAETQYF.

This chain links TRBV5-1 with TRBJ2-1; 8 nucleotides align to TRBD1. The V and J ends lost 0 bases and 5 bases, in that order; junction bases with no gene match: 13. Germline CDR1 is SGHRS and CDR2 is YFSETQ. The CDR3 spans 18 residues. Here the CDR3 reads CASSLAQGALRIHNEQFF. CDR3 in DNA: TGCGCCAGCAGCTTGGCGCAGGGGGCACTGCGGATACACAATGAGCAGTTCTTC. Together with reference TRBV5-1 and TRBJ2-1, the CDR3 gives the full variable domain: KAGVTQTPRYLIKTRGQQVTLSCSPISGHRSVSWYQQTPGQGLQFLFEYFSETQRNKGNFPGRFSGRQFSNSRSEMNVSTLELGDSALYLCASSLAQGALRIHNEQFFGPGTRLTVL.

Here the CDR3 DNA reads TGTGCCAGCAGCCAACTCGGGGAGACCAGGGGAAAACTGTTTTTT. It codes for CASSQLGETRGKLFF. The chain recombines TRBV14 with TRBJ1-4, with D possibly matching TRBD1 (6 bases). Between the trimmed V and J ends, which lost 2 bases and 10 bases, there was a span of 17 bases. Germline lookup yields CDR1 SGHDN and CDR2 FVKESK. The CDR3 length is 15 residues.

A remark on this clone: At one of its ends the junction is not consistent with the germline gene, which may arise from a read error. The CDR3 DNA reads TGTGCCAGCAGCTTGGCCGGGAATGAAAAACTGTTTTTT. Encoded protein: CASSLAGNEKLFF. J is TRBJ1-4 and V is TRBV5-1, with no clear D. This CDR3 is built from 13 residues. Germline-derived CDR1 and CDR2 are SGHRS and YFSETQ.

The chain has TRBV4-2 and TRBJ2-3, with a weak D call TRBD2 (5 bases). Germline loops: CDR1 LGHNA, CDR2 YNFKEQ. The length of the CDR3 is 13 residues. The germline V and J ends were trimmed by 1 base and 4 bases, with 6 bases remaining between them. The CDR3 sequence: CASSQVLADTQYF. CDR3 DNA: TGTGCCAGCAGCCAAGTACTAGCAGATACGCAGTATTTT.

The chain uses TRBV6-1 and TRBJ1-5; D gene uncertain. V dropped 0 bases and J dropped 8 bases, with 5 bases sitting between them. From germline, CDR1 is MNHNS and CDR2 SASEGT. The CDR3 is 12 amino acids. CDR3 residues: CASSEALKPQHF. CDR3 sequence (DNA): TGTGCCAGCAGTGAAGCTCTGAAGCCCCAGCATTTT.

This clone came up once. The rearrangement links TRBV6-1 to TRBJ2-1; possible D gene TRBD1, 6 bases. V shed 6 bases and J shed 9 bases, with 15 bases lying between them. From germline, CDR1 is MNHNS and CDR2 SASEGT. The CDR3 sequence is 13 residues long. CDR3 residues: CASSFNRDGEQFF. CDR3 sequence (DNA): TGTGCCAGCAGCTTCAACAGGGACGGTGAGCAGTTCTTC.

This chain connects TRBV5-1 to TRBJ2-3; TRBD1 matches at 7 bases. The V gene end was trimmed by 2 bases and the J gene end by 0 bases; junction bases not matched to a gene: 6. Germline V CDR1 and CDR2: SGHRS, YFSETQ. The CDR3 spans 16 residues. The DNA of the CDR3 is TGCGCCAGCAGCTTTAGGGGGCCGGGAAGCACAGATACGCAGTATTTT. Translating it yields CASSFRGPGSTDTQYF.

The rearrangement uses TRBV28 and TRBJ1-2; D might be TRBD1 (5 bases). This CDR3 is 17 amino acids long. CDR1 and CDR2 (germline): MDHEN, SYDVKM. Trimming stripped 6 bases from V and 6 bases from J, with 26 bases between. The CDR3 sequence: CASRKPAGLPKEDGYTF. CDR3 coding DNA: TGTGCCAGCAGGAAACCCGCGGGACTCCCAAAAGAGGATGGCTACACCTTC.

The chain recombines TRBV6-1 with TRBJ2-3; the D is unclear. V was pared by 7 bases and J by 3 bases, with 11 bases between. The CDR3 sequence is 13 residues long. CDR1 is MNHNS and CDR2 is SASEGT in the germline V gene. The CDR3 DNA sequence: TGTGCCAGCACCTTCTCACGGACAGATACGCAGTATTTT. This encodes CASTFSRTDTQYF.

This clone was found a few times. The rearrangement uses TRBV28 and TRBJ1-5, with D maybe TRBD1 (5 bases). The CDR3 is 12 amino acids. Trimming shortened V by 10 bases and J by 1 base, and 8 bases separated the two germline ends. Germline-derived CDR1 and CDR2 are MDHEN and SYDVKM. Written as DNA, the CDR3 is TGTGCCATCAGGGACAGCAATCAGCCCCAGCATTTT. The encoded protein is CAIRDSNQPQHF.

This clone was counted at least ten times. This chain uses TRBV4-1 with TRBJ2-3; tentative D call: TRBD2 (7 bases). CDR1 MGHRA and CDR2 YSYEKL come from the germline V gene. This CDR3 spans 18 amino acids. Between the trimmed V and J ends, which lost 0 bases and 5 bases, there was a span of 21 bases. CDR3 sequence reads: CASSQDGGGGIHKDTQYF. CDR3 DNA sequence: TGCGCCAGCAGCCAAGATGGAGGGGGGGGCATTCACAAAGATACGCAGTATTTT.

The rearrangement links TRBV6-6 to TRBJ1-2; weak D call: TRBD1 (5 bases). The CDR3 runs to 13 residues. The germline V gene encodes CDR1 MNHNY and CDR2 SVGAGI (reference sequence). V shed 6 bases and J shed 8 bases, with 16 bases lying between them. The DNA for the CDR3 is TGTGCCAGCAGACTAAACAGGCTCCGAGGCTACACCTTC. This sequence encodes CASRLNRLRGYTF.

V usage is TRBV5-1 and J usage is TRBJ1-3; no firm D call. The germline V and J ends were trimmed by 2 bases and 3 bases, with 3 bases remaining between them. The CDR3 runs 12 residues. Germline V gives CDR1 SGHRS, CDR2 YFSETQ. CDR3 sequence (DNA): TGCGCCAGCAGCTTAAGTGGAAACACCATATATTTT. Translating it yields CASSLSGNTIYF.

This rearrangement joins TRBV28 to TRBJ1-5; 8 bases fit TRBD1. The CDR3 sequence is 15 residues long. Germline V CDR1 and CDR2: MDHEN, SYDVKM. Germline trimming cut 6 bases from V and 3 bases from J; bases unmatched to any gene: 7. CDR3 DNA: TGTGCCAGCAGGGTCCGGACAGGGCACAATCAGCCCCAGCATTTT. Translation: CASRVRTGHNQPQHF. Looking up the rest from reference TRBV28 and TRBJ1-5 gives the full variable domain: DVKVTQSSRYLVKRTGEKVFLECVQDMDHENMFWYRQDPGLGLRLIYFSYDVKMKEKGDIPEGYSVSREKKERFSLILESASTNQTSMYLCASRVRTGHNQPQHFGDGTRLSIL.

The J gene is TRBJ1-4, the V gene TRBV7-8, with TRBD1 identical over 7 bases. There are 17 residues in the CDR3. Trimming at V came to 3 bases and at J to 3 bases, leaving 10 bases not matched to a gene. CDR1 and CDR2 from the germline V gene are SGHVS and FQNEAQ. For the CDR3, the DNA is TGTGCCAGCAGCTTGCTGACAGGGCCCGCTTCTAATGAAAAACTGTTTTTT. Protein product: CASSLLTGPASNEKLFF.

V and J are TRBV5-1 and TRBJ1-2; D may be TRBD1 (5 bases). The CDR3 is 15 amino acids. CDR1 and CDR2 from the germline V gene are SGHRS and YFSETQ. Trimming removed 0 bases at V and 0 bases at J, with 9 bases between. CDR3 DNA: TGCGCCAGCAGCTTGGAGGGGAAAACTAACTATGGCTACACCTTC. This codes for CASSLEGKTNYGYTF.

This clone came up a few times. The chain employs TRBV30 and TRBJ1-1; 9 bases line up with TRBD1. The CDR3 has 13 amino acids. Per the germline V gene, CDR1 is GTSNPN and CDR2 is SVGIG (reference sequence). V gave up 4 bases and J gave up 5 bases; unmatched junction bases: 5. As DNA, the CDR3 is TGTGCCTGGAACAGGGGGCTCGGGACTGAAGCTTTCTTT. Its protein product is CAWNRGLGTEAFF.

The chain is built from TRBV6-5 and TRBJ1-4; 10 positions match TRBD1. The CDR3 is made up of 13 amino acids. Germline V lookup: CDR1 MNHEY, CDR2 SVGAGI. CDR3 residues: CACGDRGLEKLFF. The CDR3 DNA is TGTGCTTGTGGGGACAGGGGTCTCGAAAAACTGTTTTTT.

The CDR3 DNA reads TGTGCCAGCAGCTGGGTGAGGACAGATACGCAGTATTTT. It yields the protein CASSWVRTDTQYF. The chain uses TRBV7-9 and TRBJ2-3, with unresolved D. The ends were cut back, 4 bases at V and 3 bases at J, with 8 bases in the middle. The germline V gene encodes CDR1 SEHNR and CDR2 FQNEAQ (reference sequence). This CDR3 comprises 13 residues.

The chain carries TRBV2 and TRBJ2-2; weak D call: TRBD2 (6 bases). This CDR3 has 14 residues. The germline gives CDR1 SNHLY, CDR2 FYNNEI. V was shortened by 1 base and J by 5 bases, with 8 bases between the two germline ends. The CDR3 sequence is CASSEVGTTGELFF. Written as DNA, the CDR3 is TGTGCCAGCAGTGAAGTGGGGACTACCGGGGAGCTGTTTTTT.

This rearrangement joins TRBV19 to TRBJ2-4; D is uncertain. The V end was cut by 3 bases, the J end by 0 bases, with 3 bases between. The germline V gene encodes CDR1 LNHDA and CDR2 SQIVND (reference sequence). The CDR3 has 13 amino acids. Written as DNA, the CDR3 is TGTGCCAGTAGTATGGGAGCCAAAAACATTCAGTACTTC. As protein: CASSMGAKNIQYF. Supplemented by reference TRBV19 and TRBJ2-4, the full variable domain reads DGGITQSPKYLFRKEGQNVTLSCEQNLNHDAMYWYRQDPGQGLRLIYYSQIVNDFQKGDIAEGYSVSREKKESFPLTVTSAQKNPTAFYLCASSMGAKNIQYFGAGTRLSVL.

This clone turned up a few times. V and J are TRBV6-5 and TRBJ2-2; no reliable D call. V was shortened by 0 bases and J by 6 bases, with 14 bases between the two germline ends. CDR3 length: 16 amino acids. Looked up from germline, CDR1 is MNHEY and CDR2 is SVGAGI. CDR3 nucleotide sequence: TGTGCCAGCAGTTACTCAGGACCTCCTTGGGCCGGGGAGCTGTTTTTT. As protein: CASSYSGPPWAGELFF.

The rearrangement joins TRBV11-2 to TRBJ2-7; a weak D match, TRBD2 (7 bases). This CDR3 contains 15 residues. Deletions cut 4 bases from V and 0 bases from J, with 13 bases between. Germline-derived CDR1 and CDR2 are SGHAT and FQNNGV. The CDR3 loop reads CASSWGGASSYEQYV. The CDR3 DNA is TGTGCCAGCAGCTGGGGGGGGGCCAGCTCCTACGAGCAGTACGTC.

This clone has at least ten counts. The rearrangement joins TRBV6-1 to TRBJ1-3; weak D call: TRBD1 (5 bases). This CDR3 contains 17 residues. V lost 4 bases and J 0 bases, leaving 16 bases between the germline ends. Germline V gives CDR1 MNHNS, CDR2 SASEGT. The CDR3 loop reads CASSGAGTKSSGNTIYF. The CDR3 coding sequence is TGTGCCAGCAGTGGAGCCGGGACCAAAAGCTCTGGAAACACCATATATTTT.

This clone was recorded once. The chain carries TRBV7-9 and TRBJ2-7; tentative D call: TRBD2 (6 bases). The CDR3 sequence is 14 residues long. Germline lookup yields CDR1 SEHNR and CDR2 FQNEAQ (reference sequence). Trimming took off 8 bases at V and 2 bases at J, with 16 bases between the two ends. The CDR3 DNA reads as TGTGCCAGCCCTGGGGGGAGGTTGACCTACGAGCAGTACTTC. Its protein product is CASPGGRLTYEQYF.